The present entry profiles one T cell receptor (beta chain) with its context. Its antigen is unidentified. Construction of the TCR beta libraries employed iRepertoire HTBI primers in conjunction with Arm-PCR of CDR3 regions. TCRdb reanalysed the multiplex PCR reads using MiXCR and keeps one entry per CDR3 protein. The sample lists 700,000 or so distinct CDR3 sequences, 25% to 30% occurring once. The time point: persistent/refractory GD, antithyroid drugs over 5 years with positive TRAb. Researchers made the TCR library from RNA that was extracted from PBMCs. The record originates from a study of regulatory T cells in long-lasting Graves disease. The CDR3 is made up of 14 amino acids. V dropped 8 bases and J dropped 7 bases, with 20 bases sitting between them. The germline CDR1 and CDR2 sequences are MNHEY and SMNVEV (reference sequence). Study-wide findings and caveats: There was favoring of TRBV28, TRBJ1-2 and TRBJ2-5 in persistent disease.

This clonotype was sampled from a female donor with Graves disease. The chain is built from TRBV27 and TRBJ1-2; possible D gene TRBD1, 5 bases. This specimen was peripheral blood mononuclear cells (PBMCs), taken when the disease was refractory, from a patient treated with antithyroid drugs. CDR3 nucleotides: TGTGCCAGCGCTTACGGGGCCGGGACGGGTGGCTACACCTTC. This sequence encodes CASAYGAGTGGYTF.